Sequencing of this T cell receptor (beta chain) was carried out in a study of blood T cells in healthy people across ages. A second about 7 to 11 cycle PCR used barcoded and J-beta primers. TCRdb itself ran the 5' RACE reads through MiXCR, one entry per CDR3 protein. The table has about 830,000 distinct CDR3 sequences, around 68% seen once; the top ten hold about 30%. Trimming left V 0 bases short and J 5 bases short, with 11 bases between. The germline CDR1 and CDR2 sequences are SGHTA and FQGNSA. This CDR3 spans 14 amino acids. Input material: blood. The chain joins TRBV7-2 to TRBJ2-7; D might be TRBD1 (6 bases). This receptor was identified in a man younger than 45 in good health. As DNA, the CDR3 is TGTGCCAGCAGCTTAGCGTTAAACAGGGACGAGCAGTACTTC. It encodes CASSLALNRDEQYF. Full variable domain (remainder filled in from reference TRBV7-2 and TRBJ2-7): GAGVSQSPSNKVTEKGKDVELRCDPISGHTALYWYRQSLGQGLEFLIYFQGNSAPDKSGLPSDRFSAERTGGSVSTLTIQRTQQEDSAVYLCASSLALNRDEQYFGPGTRLTVT.